The source of this T cell receptor (beta chain) is a study of T-cell reconstitution after alpha-beta-depleted transplantation in children. During its preparation, the TCRbeta library received unique molecular identifiers. Each CDR3 protein gets one entry after TCRdb re-called the PCR reads with MiXCR. The repertoire holds around 440,000 distinct CDR3 sequences, with 15% to 20% as singletons. CDR3 length: 17 residues. V dropped 4 bases and J dropped 7; count of bases not matched to a gene: 7. CDR1 and CDR2 from the germline V gene are SEHNR and FQNEAQ (reference sequence). This chain joins TRBV7-9 and TRBJ2-2; 15 bases match TRBD2. The material sequenced was PBMCs, mostly from graft donor cells, taken 360 days after TCRalphabeta/CD19-depleted stem cell transplant. The sequence was obtained from a boy in the first two years of life who had a stem cell transplant for Wiskott-Aldrich syndrome, so the T cells may come from the graft donor. This CDR3 is CASSSGLAGGLGGELFF. In nucleotides, the CDR3 is TGTGCCAGCAGCTCCGGACTAGCGGGAGGGCTAGGCGGGGAGCTGTTTTTT.